The 6 T cell receptor beta chains listed next were all sequenced from one sample in a study of CD8+ T cells in alopecia areata. Sorting of pooled cutaneous lymph node cells used CD4, CD8alpha, NKG2D, NKG2ACE and other markers. cDNA reverse transcribed from extracted RNA served as the sequencing template. The repertoire was sequenced with immunoSEQ multiplex PCR; TCRdb's copy has only in-frame clones and lacks some. Observed in the sample are more than 250,000 clones, none of them singletons. Sequenced material: CD4+ T cells sorted from a lymph node. The receptor set was obtained from a C3H/HeJ mouse with alopecia areata. This strain's MHC haplotype is H2-k.

This clone was detected a few times. Mouse gene names and germline throughout. The read terminates 4 residues ahead of where the CDR3 ends, so the germline J gene completes it. Other nucleotide sequences in the sample specify the same CDR3. The gene calls are TRBV5 and TRBJ2-2; TRBD2 agrees at 9 bases. Germline V gives CDR1 LGHNA, CDR2 YNLKQL (reference sequence). The J segment lost 3 bases and the V segment lost 3 bases, leaving 2 bases of the junction unmatched. The CDR3 has 15 residues. CDR3 DNA (partial): TGTGCCAGCAGCCAGCTGGGGGGGGACACCGGG. Its translation: CASSQLGGDTG. In full, the CDR3 reads CASSQLGGDTGQLYF.

A few counts support this clone. The gene names given are mouse names. The read stops 4 residues short of the end of the CDR3; the missing end is completed from the germline J gene. This specimen includes other DNA sequences encoding the same CDR3. The V gene is TRBV1, the J gene TRBJ1-2, with 9 nucleotides matching TRBD1. V was pared by 4 bases and J by 3 bases, with 6 bases of the junction left unmatched. This CDR3 is 15 amino acids long. Germline loops: CDR1 NSQYPW, CDR2 LRSPGD (reference sequence). The CDR3 is CTCSGSTGGDSDYTF. The CDR3 bases that were read are TGCACCTGCAGTGGGAGTACAGGGGGCGACTCC.

As for this clone: All gene names here are mouse names. Sequencing ends 4 residues short of the CDR3 end; the germline J gene provides the rest. This chain joins TRBV13-1 and TRBJ2-4, with TRBD2 identical over 12 bases. CDR1 is NSHNY and CDR2 is SYGAGN in the germline V gene. This CDR3 is 16 amino acids long. The V segment lost 3 bases and the J segment 0 bases; nucleotides outside the gene matches: 2. CDR3 DNA, as far as it was read: TGTGCCAGCAGTGGGACTGGGGGGGGTAGTCAAAAC. Its translation: CASSGTGGGSQN. Given in full, the CDR3 is CASSGTGGGSQNTLYF.

This clone was seen more than once but under ten times. Genes and germline are mouse. The read ends 4 residues shy of where the CDR3 ends; the end is completed using the germline J gene. The chain combines TRBV31 with TRBJ1-2; 11 bases are shared with TRBD1. The CDR3 has 15 residues. Trimming at V came to 1 base and at J to 4 bases, leaving 5 bases not matched to a gene. The germline CDR1 and CDR2 sequences are GKSSPN and SITVG. CDR3 DNA (partial): TGTGCCTGGAGTCCCGGGACAGGGGGGGCCTCC. Its translation: CAWSPGTGGAS. The entire CDR3 is CAWSPGTGGASDYTF. Combining the CDR3 with reference TRBV31 and TRBJ1-2 gives the whole variable domain AQTIHQWPVAEIKAVGSPLSLGCTIKGKSSPNLYWYWQATGGTLQQLFYSITVGQVESVVQLNLSASRPKDDQFILSTEKLLLSHSGFYLCAWSPGTGGASDYTFGSGTRLLVI.

About this clone: Gene labels here are mouse ones. The read falls 4 residues short of the CDR3 end, and the missing part is taken from the germline J gene. Other DNA sequences from this sample encode an identical CDR3 as well. V gene TRBV19 combines with J gene TRBJ1-2; 9 nucleotides match TRBD1. The germline CDR1 and CDR2 sequences are FNHDT and SITEND (reference sequence). The CDR3 covers 13 residues. The CDR3 sequence is CASSINRGRDYTF. The CDR3 bases that were read are TGTGCCAGCAGTATTAACAGGGGGCGC.

On this clone: Gene and germline names: mouse. Read coverage stops 4 residues before the CDR3 terminus; the germline J gene supplies the remainder. V usage is TRBV5 and J usage is TRBJ1-2; 7 positions match TRBD1. Per germline, CDR1 LGHNA and CDR2 YNLKQL (reference sequence). Trimming took 4 bases from V and 0 from J; bases not matched to a gene: 8. CDR3 length: 16 amino acids. The CDR3 sequence is CASSPVPGQSNSDYTF. The sequenced part of the CDR3 DNA is TGTGCCAGCAGCCCCGTCCCGGGACAGTCAAACTCC.